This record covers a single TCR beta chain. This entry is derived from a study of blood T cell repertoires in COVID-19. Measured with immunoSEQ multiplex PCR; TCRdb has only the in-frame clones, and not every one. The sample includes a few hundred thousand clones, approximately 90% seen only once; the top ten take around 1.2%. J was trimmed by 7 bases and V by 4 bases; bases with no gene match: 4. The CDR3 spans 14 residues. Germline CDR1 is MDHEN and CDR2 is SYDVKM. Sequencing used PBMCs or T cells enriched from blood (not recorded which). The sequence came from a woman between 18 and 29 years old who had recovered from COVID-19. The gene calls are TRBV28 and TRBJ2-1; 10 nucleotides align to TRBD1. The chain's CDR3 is CASSYGTGVNEQFF. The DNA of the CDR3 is TGTGCCAGCAGTTACGGGACAGGGGTGAATGAGCAGTTCTTC. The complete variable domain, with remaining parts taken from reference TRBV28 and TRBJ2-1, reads DVKVTQSSRYLVKRTGEKVFLECVQDMDHENMFWYRQDPGLGLRLIYFSYDVKMKEKGDIPEGYSVSREKKERFSLILESASTNQTSMYLCASSYGTGVNEQFFGPGTRLTVL.